Presented here are 11 T cell receptor beta chains from one specimen sequenced in a study of blood T cell repertoires in COVID-19. The protocol was immunoSEQ multiplex PCR, while the TCRdb copy is restricted to in-frame clones and leaves out a portion. Of hundreds of thousands of clones listed, approximately 86% are singletons. Sequences were obtained from peripheral blood. These receptors all come from a man between 65 and 80 years old with acute or convalescent COVID-19.

The gene calls are TRBV11-3 and TRBJ2-1; TRBD2 aligns across 9 bases. Germline V gene sequence: CDR1 SGHNT, CDR2 YENEEA. With V trimmed by 1 base and J by 4 bases, 5 bases remained unmatched. CDR3 length: 16 amino acids. DNA of the CDR3: TGTGCCAGCAGCTTAGGCGGGAGGGCGGGGTACAATGAGCAGTTCTTC. It yields the protein CASSLGGRAGYNEQFF.

This clone turned up a few times. The J gene is TRBJ2-1, the V gene TRBV10-2; TRBD2 matches at 7 bases. Per the germline V gene, CDR1 is WSHSY and CDR2 is SAAADI. J gave up 2 bases and V 6 bases, and 1 base lay outside the gene matches. This CDR3 comprises 13 residues. CDR3 in amino acids: CASSAGAYNEQFF. The CDR3 nucleotides read TGCGCCAGCAGCGCGGGGGCCTACAATGAGCAGTTCTTC.

Here the CDR3 DNA reads TGCAGCGCCTCACAGCTGAACACTGAAGCTTTCTTT. Translating it yields CSASQLNTEAFF. The rearrangement uses TRBV29-1 and TRBJ1-1; D is undetermined. V shed 7 bases and J shed 0 bases, with 9 bases lying between them. This CDR3 spans 12 amino acids. The germline gives CDR1 SQVTM, CDR2 ANQGSEA.

The V gene is TRBV19, the J gene TRBJ2-7, with 7 positions matching TRBD1. The CDR3 consists of 14 residues. J gave up 3 bases and V 4 bases, and 6 bases lay outside the gene matches. The germline CDR1 and CDR2 sequences are LNHDA and SQIVND (reference sequence). The chain's CDR3 is CASSTAGGNYEQYF. The CDR3 nucleotides read TGTGCCAGTAGTACGGCAGGGGGTAACTACGAGCAGTACTTC.

DNA of the CDR3: TGTGCCAGCAGCCGCCCGAGACTAGGGTCGAATGAGCAGTTCTTC. It is translated as CASSRPRLGSNEQFF. The gene calls are TRBV5-6 and TRBJ2-1; tentative D call: TRBD2 (6 bases). The CDR3 length is 15 residues. Between the trimmed V and J ends, which lost 4 bases and 7 bases, there was a span of 18 bases. Germline V gene lookup returns CDR1 SGHDT and CDR2 YYEEEE.

This clone is a singleton in its sample. The rearrangement joins TRBV28 to TRBJ1-1; TRBD1 matches 8 bases. Germline V gives CDR1 MDHEN, CDR2 SYDVKM. The trim removed 6 bases at V and 1 base at J, leaving 4 bases unmatched. CDR3 length: 14 residues. The CDR3 DNA is TGTGCCAGCAGAAGGACAGGGAGGAACACTGAAGCTTTCTTT. Translation gives CASRRTGRNTEAFF. The whole variable domain, filled in from reference TRBV28 and TRBJ1-1, reads DVKVTQSSRYLVKRTGEKVFLECVQDMDHENMFWYRQDPGLGLRLIYFSYDVKMKEKGDIPEGYSVSREKKERFSLILESASTNQTSMYLCASRRTGRNTEAFFGQGTRLTVV.

This chain links TRBV10-3 with TRBJ2-3; tentative D call: TRBD2 (5 bases). There are 13 residues in the CDR3. Trimming took off 7 bases at V and 0 bases at J, with 8 bases between the two ends. The germline gives CDR1 ENHRY, CDR2 SYGVKD. The CDR3 loop is CAINSGSTDTQYF. CDR3 coding DNA: TGTGCCATCAACTCGGGGAGCACAGATACGCAGTATTTT.

This clone is a singleton in its sample. The J gene is TRBJ2-2, the V gene TRBV7-2, with 8 nucleotides matching TRBD2. CDR3 length: 16 amino acids. After removal of 6 bases from V and 0 bases from J, the junction contained 6 bases not matched to a gene. Germline V gives CDR1 SGHTA, CDR2 FQGNSA. This chain's CDR3 is CASSTGSGANTGELFF. In DNA, the CDR3 is TGTGCCAGCAGTACCGGTAGCGGGGCGAACACCGGGGAGCTGTTTTTT.

This rearrangement joins TRBV30 to TRBJ2-1, with TRBD2 matching over 15 bases. The V segment lost 1 base and the J segment 9 bases; nucleotides outside the gene matches: 10. This CDR3 region has 17 residues. The germline CDR1 and CDR2 sequences are GTSNPN and SVGIG (reference sequence). The DNA of the CDR3 is TGTGCCTGGAGTGCCGCCGGACTAGCGGGGGGGCTGGGTGAGCAGTTCTTC. Protein: CAWSAAGLAGGLGEQFF.

DNA of the CDR3: TGTGCCAGCAGTCACGGGACAGGGGGCGGCTACACCTTC. Its protein product is CASSHGTGGGYTF. The chain couples TRBV12-3 or TRBV12-4 to TRBJ1-2, with 12 bases lining up with TRBD1. The CDR3 covers 13 residues. V was clipped by 5 bases and J by 8 bases; unmatched bases: 3.

In its sample, this clone was seen a few times. The chain recombines TRBV6-2 or TRBV6-3 with TRBJ1-6, with no clear D. The CDR3 consists of 16 residues. Germline loops: CDR1 MNHEY, CDR2 SVGEGT. V lost 3 bases, J lost 10 bases, and 19 bases lay in between. The CDR3 DNA is TGTGCCAGCAGTTATGGTCCCCCTCGGGGAGGATCACCCCTCCACTTT. It encodes CASSYGPPRGGSPLHF.